This TCR beta chain was sequenced for a study of beta chain features in type 1 diabetes. General study points: All four CD4+ subsets of Type 1 diabetes patients contained TCRB CDR3s that were moderately but significantly shorter.

About this clone itself: Its antigen is unidentified.

V was shortened by 1 base and J by 2 bases, with 6 bases between the two germline ends. The length of the CDR3 is 14 residues. Germline V lookup: CDR1 SGDLS, CDR2 YYNGEE. cDNA synthesis used the whole RNA isolate, giving expressed TCRB sequences. Method: immunoSEQ multiplex PCR; TCRdb's copy keeps in-frame clones and lacks some. This table has 150,000 to 200,000 clones, 7.5% to 9.5% appearing once. The TCR was taken from a woman under 30 with type 1 diabetes. J is TRBJ2-2 and V is TRBV9; D unresolved. Sequenced input: central memory CD4+ T cells from blood. This CDR3 reads CASSVQVNTGELFF. CDR3 sequence (DNA): TGTGCCAGCAGCGTACAGGTTAACACCGGGGAGCTGTTTTTT.